This T cell receptor (beta chain) was sequenced for a study of blood T cell repertoires in COVID-19. Study at large: Material from acute and convalescent COVID-19 was sourced from the United States, Italy and Spain.

Original data processing: Counts of nucleated cells, estimated from reference gene primer amplification, were obtained. Here immunoSEQ multiplex PCR was the method, and the copy in TCRdb shows in-frame clones only, minus some. V and J calls and clone size are as listed in that table; D and trimming were resolved from the DNA. Among tens of thousands of clones, around 87% were seen once, and the ten largest hold 10%. Looked up from germline, CDR1 is MNHEY and CDR2 is SVGAGI. The CDR3 contains 12 residues. V lost 6 bases to trimming and J lost 6 bases; unmatched junction nucleotides: 4. The V gene is TRBV6-5, the J gene TRBJ1-2; 7 nucleotides line up with TRBD1. What was sequenced was peripheral blood. This clonotype was sampled from a man in his 60s with acute or convalescent COVID-19. This CDR3 reads CASRSTGDGYTF. As DNA, the CDR3 is TGTGCCAGCAGAAGCACAGGGGATGGCTACACCTTC.